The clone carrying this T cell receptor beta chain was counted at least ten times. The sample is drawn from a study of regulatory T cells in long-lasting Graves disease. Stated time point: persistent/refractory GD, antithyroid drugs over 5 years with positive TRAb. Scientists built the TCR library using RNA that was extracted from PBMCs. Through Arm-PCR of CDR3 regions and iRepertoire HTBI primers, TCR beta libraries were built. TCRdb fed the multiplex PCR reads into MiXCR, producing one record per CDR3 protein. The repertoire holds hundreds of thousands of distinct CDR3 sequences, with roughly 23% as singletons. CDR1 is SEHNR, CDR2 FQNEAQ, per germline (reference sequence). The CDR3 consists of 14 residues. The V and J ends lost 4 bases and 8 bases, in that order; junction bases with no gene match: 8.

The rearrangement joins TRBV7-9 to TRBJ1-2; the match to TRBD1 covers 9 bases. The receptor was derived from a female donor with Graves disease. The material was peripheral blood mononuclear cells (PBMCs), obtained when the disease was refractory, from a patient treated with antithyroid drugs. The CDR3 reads CASSSEQGAKGYTF. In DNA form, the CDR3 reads TGTGCCAGCAGCTCGGAACAGGGGGCTAAGGGCTACACCTTC.